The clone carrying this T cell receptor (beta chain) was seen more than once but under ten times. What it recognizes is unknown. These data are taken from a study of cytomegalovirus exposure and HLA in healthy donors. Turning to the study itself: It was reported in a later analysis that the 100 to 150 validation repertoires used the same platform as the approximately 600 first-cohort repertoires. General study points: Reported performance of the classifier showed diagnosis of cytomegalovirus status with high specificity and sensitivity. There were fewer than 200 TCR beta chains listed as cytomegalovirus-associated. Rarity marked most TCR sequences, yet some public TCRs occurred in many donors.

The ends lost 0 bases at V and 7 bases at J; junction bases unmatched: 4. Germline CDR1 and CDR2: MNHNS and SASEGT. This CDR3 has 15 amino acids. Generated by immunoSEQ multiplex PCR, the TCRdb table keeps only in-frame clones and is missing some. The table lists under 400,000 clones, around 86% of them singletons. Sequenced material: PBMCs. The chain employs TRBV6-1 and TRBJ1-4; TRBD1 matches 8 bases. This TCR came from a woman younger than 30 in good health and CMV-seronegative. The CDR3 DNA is TGTGCCAGCAGTGAAGCGACAGGGGAGAGTGAAAAACTGTTTTTT. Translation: CASSEATGESEKLFF.